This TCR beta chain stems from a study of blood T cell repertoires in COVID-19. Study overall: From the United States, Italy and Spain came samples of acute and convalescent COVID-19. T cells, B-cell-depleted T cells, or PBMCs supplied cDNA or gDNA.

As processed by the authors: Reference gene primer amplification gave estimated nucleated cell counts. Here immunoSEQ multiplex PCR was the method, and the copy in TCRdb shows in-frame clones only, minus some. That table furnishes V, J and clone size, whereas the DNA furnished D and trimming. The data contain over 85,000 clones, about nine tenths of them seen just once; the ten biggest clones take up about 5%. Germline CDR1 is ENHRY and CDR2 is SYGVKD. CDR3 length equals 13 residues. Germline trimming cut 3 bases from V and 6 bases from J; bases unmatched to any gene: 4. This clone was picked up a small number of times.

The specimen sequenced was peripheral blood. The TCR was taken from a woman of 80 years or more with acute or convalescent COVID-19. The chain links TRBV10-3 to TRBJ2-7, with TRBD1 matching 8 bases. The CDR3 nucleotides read TGTGCCATCAGTGAATCCGGACAGGGCGAGCAGTACTTC. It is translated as CAISESGQGEQYF.